The 10 T cell receptor beta chains in this list originate from one sample, sequenced in a study of control samples from healthy donors and cancer patients. Clones were sequenced by immunoSEQ multiplex PCR, and TCRdb holds only the in-frame ones, with some missing. The repertoire holds some 20,000 clones, approximately 90% seen once, with just over 9% in the top ten. The sample comprised PBMCs. The receptors originated from an older woman with head and neck cancer.

The gene calls are TRBV4-1 and TRBJ1-1, with 10 bases matching TRBD1. Germline CDR1 reads MGHRA; CDR2 reads YSYEKL. The length of the CDR3 is 15 residues. V shed 2 bases, J shed 4 bases, and the junction held 4 bases outside the gene matches. CDR3 protein: CASSQRDRGGTEAFF. The DNA of the CDR3 is TGCGCCAGCAGCCAAAGGGACAGGGGCGGCACTGAAGCTTTCTTT.

This clone is a singleton in its sample. This rearrangement joins TRBV9 to TRBJ2-5; TRBD2 matches at 8 bases. CDR3 length: 16 amino acids. CDR1 is SGDLS and CDR2 is YYNGEE in the germline V gene. V gave up 1 base and J gave up 4 bases; unmatched junction bases: 9. DNA for the CDR3: TGTGCCAGCAGCGTAAAACCCGGGAGGGCCCGAGAGACCCAGTACTTC. This sequence encodes CASSVKPGRARETQYF.

The chain combines TRBV28 with TRBJ2-1; D is perhaps TRBD1 (5 bases). This CDR3 is 10 amino acids long. Germline V gives CDR1 MDHEN, CDR2 SYDVKM. V lost 8 bases, J lost 14 bases, and 13 bases lay in between. CDR3: CASDWAGKFF. In nucleotides, the CDR3 is TGTGCCAGCGATTGGGCAGGGAAGTTCTTC. Full variable domain (rest looked up from reference TRBV28 and TRBJ2-1): DVKVTQSSRYLVKRTGEKVFLECVQDMDHENMFWYRQDPGLGLRLIYFSYDVKMKEKGDIPEGYSVSREKKERFSLILESASTNQTSMYLCASDWAGKFFGPGTRLTVL.

The chain recombines TRBV13 with TRBJ2-1, with 7 bases aligning to TRBD1. The CDR3 is made up of 16 amino acids. Germline lookup yields CDR1 PRHDT and CDR2 FYEKMQ (reference sequence). V trimming: 1 base; J trimming: 2 bases; junction bases outside the gene matches: 5. The CDR3 coding sequence is TGTGCCAGCAGCTTAGCAGGACAGGACCCCTACAATGAGCAGTTCTTC. Amino acid sequence: CASSLAGQDPYNEQFF.

The CDR3 sequence is CASTKGDGRPYGYTF. In DNA, the CDR3 is TGTGCCAGCACGAAGGGGGACGGACGGCCCTATGGCTACACCTTC. The V call is TRBV2, the J call TRBJ1-2; the D gene is possibly TRBD1 (6 bases). The CDR3 is made up of 15 amino acids. V lost 7 bases and J 4 bases, leaving 19 bases between the germline ends. The V gene's germline CDR1 is SNHLY and CDR2 FYNNEI.

The sample holds a few counts of this clone. CDR3 bases: TGTGCCTGGGAGGACAGAGGGAATTCACCCCTCCACTTT. It is translated as CAWEDRGNSPLHF. The chain combines TRBV30 with TRBJ1-6; D possibly corresponds to TRBD1 (6 bases). CDR3 size: 13 residues. Germline CDR1 GTSNPN, CDR2 SVGIG (reference sequence). V lost 5 bases to trimming and J lost 7 bases, with 12 bases between them.

V gene TRBV7-9 combines with J gene TRBJ2-2; D is unresolved. The germline gives CDR1 SEHNR, CDR2 FQNEAQ (reference sequence). V was trimmed by 0 bases and J by 5 bases, leaving 4 bases between them. The CDR3 consists of 13 residues. The CDR3 sequence is CASSLAHTGELFF. The CDR3 nucleotides read TGTGCCAGCAGCTTAGCACATACCGGGGAGCTGTTTTTT.

The chain carries TRBV5-1 and TRBJ1-3; 8 bases are a match to TRBD1. Trimming at V came to 3 bases and at J to 4 bases, leaving 6 bases not matched to a gene. CDR1 is SGHRS, CDR2 YFSETQ, per germline. The CDR3 sequence is 15 residues long. CDR3 in DNA: TGCGCCAGCAGCTCCACTCAGGGGGCCGGAAACACCATATATTTT. Its protein product is CASSSTQGAGNTIYF. Full variable domain (missing parts from reference TRBV5-1 and TRBJ1-3): KAGVTQTPRYLIKTRGQQVTLSCSPISGHRSVSWYQQTPGQGLQFLFEYFSETQRNKGNFPGRFSGRQFSNSRSEMNVSTLELGDSALYLCASSSTQGAGNTIYFGEGSWLTVV.

The chain recombines TRBV6-5 with TRBJ1-2, with D uncertain. Trimming shortened V by 7 bases and J by 7 bases, and 16 bases separated the two germline ends. Germline V gene lookup returns CDR1 MNHEY and CDR2 SVGAGI. This CDR3 is 13 amino acids long. CDR3 in amino acids: CASTSGPVRGYTF. The CDR3 DNA follows: TGTGCCAGCACCTCAGGACCAGTACGTGGCTACACCTTC.

Only one count was recorded for this clone. The chain employs TRBV27 and TRBJ2-1, with 11 bases matching TRBD2. The CDR3 has 19 amino acids. Trimming took 5 bases from V and 10 from J; bases not matched to a gene: 22. Germline V gives CDR1 MNHEY, CDR2 SMNVEV (reference sequence). The CDR3 bases are TGTGCCAGCAGTGTCTTACTAGCGGGAGTAGCATCGGGTACAGGAGAGCAGTTCTTC. Amino acid sequence: CASSVLLAGVASGTGEQFF.